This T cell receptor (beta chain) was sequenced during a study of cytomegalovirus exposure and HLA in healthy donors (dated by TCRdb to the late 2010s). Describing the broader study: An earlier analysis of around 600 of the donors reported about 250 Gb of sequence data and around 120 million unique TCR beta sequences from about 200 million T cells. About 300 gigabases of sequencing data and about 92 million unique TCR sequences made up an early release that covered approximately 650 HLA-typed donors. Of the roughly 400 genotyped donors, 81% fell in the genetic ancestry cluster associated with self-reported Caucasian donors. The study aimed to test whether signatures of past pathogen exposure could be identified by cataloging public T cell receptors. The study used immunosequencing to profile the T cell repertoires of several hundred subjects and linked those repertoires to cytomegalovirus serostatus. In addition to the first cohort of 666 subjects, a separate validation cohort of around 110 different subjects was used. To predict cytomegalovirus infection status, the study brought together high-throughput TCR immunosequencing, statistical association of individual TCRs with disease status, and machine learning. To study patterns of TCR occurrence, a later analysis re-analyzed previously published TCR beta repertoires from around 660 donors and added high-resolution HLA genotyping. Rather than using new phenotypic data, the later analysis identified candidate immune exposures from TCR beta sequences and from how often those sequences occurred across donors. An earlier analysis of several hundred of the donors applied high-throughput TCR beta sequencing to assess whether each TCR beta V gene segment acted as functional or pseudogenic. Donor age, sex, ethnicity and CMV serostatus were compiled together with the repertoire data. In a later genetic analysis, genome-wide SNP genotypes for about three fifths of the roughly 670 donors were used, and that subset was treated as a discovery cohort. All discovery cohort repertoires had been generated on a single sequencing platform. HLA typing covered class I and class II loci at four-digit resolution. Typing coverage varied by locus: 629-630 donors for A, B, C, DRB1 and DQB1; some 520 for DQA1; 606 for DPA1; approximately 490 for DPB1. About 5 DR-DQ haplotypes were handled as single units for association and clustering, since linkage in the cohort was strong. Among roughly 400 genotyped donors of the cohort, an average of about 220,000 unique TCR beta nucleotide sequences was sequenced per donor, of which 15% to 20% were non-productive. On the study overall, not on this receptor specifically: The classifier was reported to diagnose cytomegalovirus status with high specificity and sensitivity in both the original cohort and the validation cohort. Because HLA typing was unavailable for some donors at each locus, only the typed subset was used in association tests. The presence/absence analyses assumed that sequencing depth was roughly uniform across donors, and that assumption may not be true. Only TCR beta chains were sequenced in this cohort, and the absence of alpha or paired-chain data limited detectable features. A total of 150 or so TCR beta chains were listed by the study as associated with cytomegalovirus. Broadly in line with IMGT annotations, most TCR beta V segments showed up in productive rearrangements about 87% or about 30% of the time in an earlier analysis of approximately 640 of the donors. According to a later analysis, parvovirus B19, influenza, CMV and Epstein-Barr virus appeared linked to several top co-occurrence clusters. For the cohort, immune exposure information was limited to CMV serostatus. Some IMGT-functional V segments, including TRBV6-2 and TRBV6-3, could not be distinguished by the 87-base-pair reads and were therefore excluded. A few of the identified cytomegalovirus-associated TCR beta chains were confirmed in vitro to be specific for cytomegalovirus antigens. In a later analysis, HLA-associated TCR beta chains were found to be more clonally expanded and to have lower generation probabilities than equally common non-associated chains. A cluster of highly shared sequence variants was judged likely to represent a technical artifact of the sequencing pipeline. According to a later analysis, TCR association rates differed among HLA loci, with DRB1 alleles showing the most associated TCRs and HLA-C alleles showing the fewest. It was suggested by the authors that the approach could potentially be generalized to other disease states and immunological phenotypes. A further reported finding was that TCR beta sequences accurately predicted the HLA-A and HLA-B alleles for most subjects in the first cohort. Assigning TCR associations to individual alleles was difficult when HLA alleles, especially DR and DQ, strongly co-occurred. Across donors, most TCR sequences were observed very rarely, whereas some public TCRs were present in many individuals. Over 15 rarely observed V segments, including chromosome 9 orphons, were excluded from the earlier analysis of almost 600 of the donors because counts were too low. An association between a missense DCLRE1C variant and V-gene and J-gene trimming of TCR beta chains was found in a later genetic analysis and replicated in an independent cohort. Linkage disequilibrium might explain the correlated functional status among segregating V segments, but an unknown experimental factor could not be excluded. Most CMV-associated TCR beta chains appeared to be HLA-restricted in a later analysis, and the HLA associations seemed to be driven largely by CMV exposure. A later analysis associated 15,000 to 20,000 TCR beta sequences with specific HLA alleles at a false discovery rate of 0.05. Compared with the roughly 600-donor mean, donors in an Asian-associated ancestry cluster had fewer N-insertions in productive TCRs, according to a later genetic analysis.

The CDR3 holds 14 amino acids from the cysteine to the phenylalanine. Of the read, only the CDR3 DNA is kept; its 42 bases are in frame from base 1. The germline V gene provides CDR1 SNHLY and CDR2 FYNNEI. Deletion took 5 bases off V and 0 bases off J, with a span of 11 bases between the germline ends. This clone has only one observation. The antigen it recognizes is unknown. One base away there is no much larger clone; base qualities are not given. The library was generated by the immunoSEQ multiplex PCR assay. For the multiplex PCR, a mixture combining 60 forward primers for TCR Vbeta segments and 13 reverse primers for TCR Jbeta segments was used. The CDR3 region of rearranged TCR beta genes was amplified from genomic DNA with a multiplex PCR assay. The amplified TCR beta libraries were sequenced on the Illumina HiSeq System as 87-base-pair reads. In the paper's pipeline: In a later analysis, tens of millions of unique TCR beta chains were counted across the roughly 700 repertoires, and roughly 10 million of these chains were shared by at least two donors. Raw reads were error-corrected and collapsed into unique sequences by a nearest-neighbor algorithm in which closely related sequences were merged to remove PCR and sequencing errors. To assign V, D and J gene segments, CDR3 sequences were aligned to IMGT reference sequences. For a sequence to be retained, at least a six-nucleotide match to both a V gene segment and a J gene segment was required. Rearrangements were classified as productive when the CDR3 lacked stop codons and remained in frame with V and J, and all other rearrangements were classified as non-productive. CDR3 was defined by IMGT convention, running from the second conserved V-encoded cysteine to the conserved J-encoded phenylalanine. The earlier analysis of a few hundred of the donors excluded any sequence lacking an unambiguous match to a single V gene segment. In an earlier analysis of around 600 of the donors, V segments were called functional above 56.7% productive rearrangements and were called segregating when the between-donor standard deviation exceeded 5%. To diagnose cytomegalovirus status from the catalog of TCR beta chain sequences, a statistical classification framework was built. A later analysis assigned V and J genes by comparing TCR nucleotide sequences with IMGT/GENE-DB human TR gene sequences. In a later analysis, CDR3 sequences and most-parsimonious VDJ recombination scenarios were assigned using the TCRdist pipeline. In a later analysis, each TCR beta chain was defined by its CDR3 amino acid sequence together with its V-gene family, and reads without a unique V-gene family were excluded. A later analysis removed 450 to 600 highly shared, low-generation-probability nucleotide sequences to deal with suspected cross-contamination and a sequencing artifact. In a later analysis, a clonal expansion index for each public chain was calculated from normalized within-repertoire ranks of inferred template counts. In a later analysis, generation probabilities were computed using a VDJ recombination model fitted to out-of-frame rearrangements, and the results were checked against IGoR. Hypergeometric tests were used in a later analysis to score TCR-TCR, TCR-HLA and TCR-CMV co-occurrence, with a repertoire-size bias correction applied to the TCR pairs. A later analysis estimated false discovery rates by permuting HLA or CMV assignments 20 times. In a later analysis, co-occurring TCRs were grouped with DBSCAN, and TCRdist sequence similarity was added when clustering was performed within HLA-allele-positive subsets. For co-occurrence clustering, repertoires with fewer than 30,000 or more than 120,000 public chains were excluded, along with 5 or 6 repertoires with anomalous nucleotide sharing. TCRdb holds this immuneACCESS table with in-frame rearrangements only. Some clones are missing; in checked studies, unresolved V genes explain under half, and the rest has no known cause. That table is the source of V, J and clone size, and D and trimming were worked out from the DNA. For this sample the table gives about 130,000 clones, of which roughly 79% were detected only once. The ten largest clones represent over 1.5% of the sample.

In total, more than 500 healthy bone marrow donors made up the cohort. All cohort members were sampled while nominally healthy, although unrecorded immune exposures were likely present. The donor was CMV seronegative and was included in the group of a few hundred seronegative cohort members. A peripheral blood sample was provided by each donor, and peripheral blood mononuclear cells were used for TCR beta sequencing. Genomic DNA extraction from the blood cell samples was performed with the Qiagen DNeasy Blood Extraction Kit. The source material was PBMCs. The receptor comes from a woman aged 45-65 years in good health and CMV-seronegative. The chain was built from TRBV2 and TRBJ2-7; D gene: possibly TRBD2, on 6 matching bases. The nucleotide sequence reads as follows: TGTGCCAGCAGTTCCGGGACTCTCTCCTACGAGCAGTACTTC. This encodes CASSSGTLSYEQYF.